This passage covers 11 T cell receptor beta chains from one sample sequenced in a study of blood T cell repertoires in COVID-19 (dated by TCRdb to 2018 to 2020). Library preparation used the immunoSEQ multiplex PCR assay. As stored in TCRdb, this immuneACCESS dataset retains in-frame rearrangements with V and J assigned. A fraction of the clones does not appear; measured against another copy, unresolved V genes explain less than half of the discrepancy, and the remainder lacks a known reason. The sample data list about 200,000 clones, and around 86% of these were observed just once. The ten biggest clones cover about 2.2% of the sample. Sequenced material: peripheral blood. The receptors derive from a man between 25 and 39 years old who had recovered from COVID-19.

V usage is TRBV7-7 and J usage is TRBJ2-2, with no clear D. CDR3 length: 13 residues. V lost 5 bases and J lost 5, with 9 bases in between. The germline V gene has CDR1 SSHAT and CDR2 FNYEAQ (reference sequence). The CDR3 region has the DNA TGTGCCAGCAGCCCCCAAGCTACCGGGGAGCTGTTTTTT. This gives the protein CASSPQATGELFF.

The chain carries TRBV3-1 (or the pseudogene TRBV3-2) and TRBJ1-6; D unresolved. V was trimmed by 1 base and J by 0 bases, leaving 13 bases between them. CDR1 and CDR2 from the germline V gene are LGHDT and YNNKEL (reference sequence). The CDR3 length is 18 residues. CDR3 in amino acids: CASSQGRFMGSYNSPLHF. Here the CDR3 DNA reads TGTGCCAGCAGCCAAGGGCGGTTCATGGGCTCCTATAATTCACCCCTCCACTTT.

The DNA for the CDR3 is TGTGCCAGCAGCTTGCAGGGGGCGGTCATGAACACTGAAGCTTTCTTT. Amino acid sequence: CASSLQGAVMNTEAFF. The genes are TRBV7-9 and TRBJ1-1; TRBD1 agrees at 8 bases. Germline CDR1 reads SEHNR; CDR2 reads FQNEAQ (reference sequence). This CDR3 is built from 16 residues. The J segment lost 0 bases and the V segment lost 3 bases, leaving 6 bases of the junction unmatched. The variable domain in full, completed from reference TRBV7-9 and TRBJ1-1, reads DTGVSQNPRHKITKRGQNVTFRCDPISEHNRLYWYRQTLGQGPEFLTYFQNEAQLEKSRLLSDRFSAERPKGSFSTLEIQRTEQGDSAMYLCASSLQGAVMNTEAFFGQGTRLTVV.

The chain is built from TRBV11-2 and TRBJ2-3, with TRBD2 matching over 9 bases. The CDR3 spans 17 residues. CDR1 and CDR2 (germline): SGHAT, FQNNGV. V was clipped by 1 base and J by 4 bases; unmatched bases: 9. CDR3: CASSLGGGGGASDTQYF. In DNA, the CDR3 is TGTGCCAGCAGCTTAGGAGGCGGCGGGGGGGCATCAGATACGCAGTATTTT.

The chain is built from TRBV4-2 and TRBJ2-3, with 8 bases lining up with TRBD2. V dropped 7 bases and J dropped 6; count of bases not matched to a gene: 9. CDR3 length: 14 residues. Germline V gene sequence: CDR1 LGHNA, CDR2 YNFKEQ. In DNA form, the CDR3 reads TGTGCCAGCAATCGGGGGGGATCGGCGGATACGCAGTATTTT. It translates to CASNRGGSADTQYF.

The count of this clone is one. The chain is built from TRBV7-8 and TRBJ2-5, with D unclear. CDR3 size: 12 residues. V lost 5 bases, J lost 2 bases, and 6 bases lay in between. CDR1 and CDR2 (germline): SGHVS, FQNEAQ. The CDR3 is CASSPRQETQYF. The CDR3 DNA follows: TGTGCCAGCAGCCCTCGGCAAGAGACCCAGTACTTC.

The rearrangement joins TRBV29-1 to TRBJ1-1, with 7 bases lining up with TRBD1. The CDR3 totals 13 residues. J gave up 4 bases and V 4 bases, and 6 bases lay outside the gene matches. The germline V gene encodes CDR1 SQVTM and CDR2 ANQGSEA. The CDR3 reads CSVARDRATEAFF. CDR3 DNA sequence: TGCAGCGTTGCCAGAGACAGGGCCACTGAAGCTTTCTTT.

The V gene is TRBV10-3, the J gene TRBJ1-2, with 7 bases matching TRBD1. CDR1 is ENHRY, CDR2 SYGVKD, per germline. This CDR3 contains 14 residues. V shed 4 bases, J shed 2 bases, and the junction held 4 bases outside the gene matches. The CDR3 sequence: CAISGGQQNYGYTF. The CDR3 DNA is TGTGCCATCAGTGGGGGACAGCAAAACTATGGCTACACCTTC.

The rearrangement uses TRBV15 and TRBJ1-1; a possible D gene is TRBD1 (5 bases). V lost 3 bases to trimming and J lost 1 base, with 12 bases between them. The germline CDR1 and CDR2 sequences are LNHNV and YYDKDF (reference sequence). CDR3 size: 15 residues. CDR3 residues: CATSRAGRGNTEAFF. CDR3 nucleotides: TGTGCCACCAGCAGGGCGGGGAGGGGGAACACTGAAGCTTTCTTT.

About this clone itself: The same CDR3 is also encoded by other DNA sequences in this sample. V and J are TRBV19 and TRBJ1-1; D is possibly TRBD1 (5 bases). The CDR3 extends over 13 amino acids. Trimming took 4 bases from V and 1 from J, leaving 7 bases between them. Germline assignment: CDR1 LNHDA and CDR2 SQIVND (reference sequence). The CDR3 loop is CASSTTGNTEAFF. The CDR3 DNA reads TGTGCCAGTAGTACTACAGGGAACACTGAAGCTTTCTTT.

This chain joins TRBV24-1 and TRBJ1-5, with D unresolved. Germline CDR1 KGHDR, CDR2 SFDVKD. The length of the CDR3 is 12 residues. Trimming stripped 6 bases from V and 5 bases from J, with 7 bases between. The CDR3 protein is CATSRQDQPQHF. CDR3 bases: TGTGCCACCAGTAGGCAGGATCAGCCCCAGCATTTT.